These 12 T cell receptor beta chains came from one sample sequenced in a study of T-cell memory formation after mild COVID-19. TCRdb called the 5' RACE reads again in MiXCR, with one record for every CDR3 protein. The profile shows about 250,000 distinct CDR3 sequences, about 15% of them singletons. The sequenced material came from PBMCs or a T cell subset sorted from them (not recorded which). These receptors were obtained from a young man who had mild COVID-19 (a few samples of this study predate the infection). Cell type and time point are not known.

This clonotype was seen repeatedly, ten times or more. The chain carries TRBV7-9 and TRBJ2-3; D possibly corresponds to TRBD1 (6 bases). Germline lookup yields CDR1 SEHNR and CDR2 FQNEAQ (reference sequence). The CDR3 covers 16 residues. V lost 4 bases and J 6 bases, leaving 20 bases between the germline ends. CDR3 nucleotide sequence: TGTGCCAGCAGCTATGGGAATCCCCAGGGGCCGGATACGCAGTATTTT. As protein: CASSYGNPQGPDTQYF.

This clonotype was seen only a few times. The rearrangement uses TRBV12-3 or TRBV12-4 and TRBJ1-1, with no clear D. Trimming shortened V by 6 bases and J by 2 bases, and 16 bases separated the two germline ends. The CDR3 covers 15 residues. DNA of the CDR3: TGTGCCAGCAGAATCGCCAGGCAACCCAACACTGAAGCTTTCTTT. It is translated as CASRIARQPNTEAFF.

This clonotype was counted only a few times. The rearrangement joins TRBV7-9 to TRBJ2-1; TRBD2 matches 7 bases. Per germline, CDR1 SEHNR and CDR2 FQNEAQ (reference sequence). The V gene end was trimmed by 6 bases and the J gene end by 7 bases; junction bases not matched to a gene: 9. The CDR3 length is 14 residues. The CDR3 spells CASSASGPKNEQFF. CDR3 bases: TGTGCCAGCAGTGCTAGCGGCCCTAAGAATGAGCAGTTCTTC. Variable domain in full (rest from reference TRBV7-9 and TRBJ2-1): DTGVSQNPRHKITKRGQNVTFRCDPISEHNRLYWYRQTLGQGPEFLTYFQNEAQLEKSRLLSDRFSAERPKGSFSTLEIQRTEQGDSAMYLCASSASGPKNEQFFGPGTRLTVL.

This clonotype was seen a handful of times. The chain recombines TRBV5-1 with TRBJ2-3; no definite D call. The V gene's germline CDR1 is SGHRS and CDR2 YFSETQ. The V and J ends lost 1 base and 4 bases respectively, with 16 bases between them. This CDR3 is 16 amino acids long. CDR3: CASSLTWTPAADTQYF. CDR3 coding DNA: TGCGCCAGCAGCTTGACATGGACCCCGGCGGCAGATACGCAGTATTTT.

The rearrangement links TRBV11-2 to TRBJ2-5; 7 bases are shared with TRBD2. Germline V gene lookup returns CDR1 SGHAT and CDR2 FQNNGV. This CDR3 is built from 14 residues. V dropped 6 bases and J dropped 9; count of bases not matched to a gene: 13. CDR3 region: CASRPYVREAAQYF. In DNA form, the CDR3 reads TGTGCCAGCAGACCCTACGTTCGGGAGGCGGCCCAGTACTTC.

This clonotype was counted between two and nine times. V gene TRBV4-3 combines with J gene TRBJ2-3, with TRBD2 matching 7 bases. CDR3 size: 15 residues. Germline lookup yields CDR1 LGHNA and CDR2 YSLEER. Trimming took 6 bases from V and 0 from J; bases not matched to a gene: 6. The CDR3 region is CASSSRRGSTDTQYF. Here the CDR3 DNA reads TGCGCCAGCAGTAGTCGGCGGGGGAGCACAGATACGCAGTATTTT.

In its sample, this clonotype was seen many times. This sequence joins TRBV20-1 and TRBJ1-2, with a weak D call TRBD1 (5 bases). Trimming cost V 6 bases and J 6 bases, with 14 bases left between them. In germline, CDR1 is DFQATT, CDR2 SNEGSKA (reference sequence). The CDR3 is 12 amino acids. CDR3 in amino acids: CSADRGANGYTF. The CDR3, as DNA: TGCAGTGCCGATAGGGGCGCGAATGGCTACACCTTC.

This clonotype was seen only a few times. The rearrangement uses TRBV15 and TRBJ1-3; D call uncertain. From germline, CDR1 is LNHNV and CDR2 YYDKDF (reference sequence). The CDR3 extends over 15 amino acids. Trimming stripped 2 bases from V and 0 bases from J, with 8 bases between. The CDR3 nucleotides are TGTGCCACCAGCAGAAACAGACCCTCTGGAAACACCATATATTTT. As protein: CATSRNRPSGNTIYF.

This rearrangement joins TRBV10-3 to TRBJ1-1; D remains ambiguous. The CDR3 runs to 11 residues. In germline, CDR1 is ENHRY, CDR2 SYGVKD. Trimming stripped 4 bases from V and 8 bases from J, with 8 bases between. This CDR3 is CAISGAVEAFF. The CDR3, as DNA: TGTGCCATCAGTGGGGCGGTCGAAGCTTTCTTT.

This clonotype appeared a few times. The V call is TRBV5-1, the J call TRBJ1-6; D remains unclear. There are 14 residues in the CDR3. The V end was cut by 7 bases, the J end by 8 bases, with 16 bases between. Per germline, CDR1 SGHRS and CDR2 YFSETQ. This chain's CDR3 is CASSVGGTHSPLHF. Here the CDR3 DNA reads TGCGCCAGCTCCGTGGGCGGAACCCATTCACCCCTCCACTTT.

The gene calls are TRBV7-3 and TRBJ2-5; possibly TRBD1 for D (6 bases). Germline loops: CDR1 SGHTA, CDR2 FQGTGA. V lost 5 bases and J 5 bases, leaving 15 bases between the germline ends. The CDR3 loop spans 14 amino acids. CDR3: CASSETGGFETQYF. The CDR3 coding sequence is TGTGCCAGCAGCGAGACAGGCGGATTTGAGACCCAGTACTTC.

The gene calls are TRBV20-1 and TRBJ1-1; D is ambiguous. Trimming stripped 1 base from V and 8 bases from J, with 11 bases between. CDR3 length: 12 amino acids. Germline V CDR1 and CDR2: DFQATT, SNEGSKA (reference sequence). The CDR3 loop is CSARVSRTEAFF. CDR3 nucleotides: TGCAGTGCTAGAGTATCCCGTACGGAAGCTTTCTTT.